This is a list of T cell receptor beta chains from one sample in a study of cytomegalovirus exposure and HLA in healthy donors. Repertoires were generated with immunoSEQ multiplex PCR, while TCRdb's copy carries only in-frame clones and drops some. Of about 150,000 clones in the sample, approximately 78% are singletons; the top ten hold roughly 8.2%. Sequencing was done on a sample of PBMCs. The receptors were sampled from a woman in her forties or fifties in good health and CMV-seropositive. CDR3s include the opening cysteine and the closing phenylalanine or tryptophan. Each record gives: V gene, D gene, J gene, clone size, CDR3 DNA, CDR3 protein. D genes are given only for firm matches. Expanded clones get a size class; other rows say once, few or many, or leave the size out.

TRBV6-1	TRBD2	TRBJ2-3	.	TGTGCCAGCAGTGGCGGGAGTCCCCGAGATACGCAGTATTTT	CASSGGSPRDTQYF
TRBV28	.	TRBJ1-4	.	TGTGCCAGCAGTCCCCTCCCGGGGAGGAAACTGTTTTTT	CASSPLPGRKLFF
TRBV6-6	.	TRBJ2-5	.	TGTGCCAGCAGTGGGACAATCTTGGAGACCCAGTACTTC	CASSGTILETQYF
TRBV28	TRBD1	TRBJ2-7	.	TGTGCCAGCACCCAGACAGGGGGGGACTACGAGCAGTACTTC	CASTQTGGDYEQYF
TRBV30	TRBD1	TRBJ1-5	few	TGTGCCTGGAGTGGACAGGGGCTCGGTCAGCCCCAGCATTTT	CAWSGQGLGQPQHF
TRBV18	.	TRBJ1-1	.	TGTGCCAGCTCACCACAGCACAGGGAAGGGATTAATAATGAAGCTTTCTTT	CASSPQHREGINNEAFF
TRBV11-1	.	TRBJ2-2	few	TGTGCCAGCAGCTTAGATGGAGGGGTAGGGACCGGGGAGCTGTTTTTT	CASSLDGGVGTGELFF
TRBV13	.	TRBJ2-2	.	TGTGCCAGCAGCTTACGGGGATCTAACACCGGGGAGCTGTTTTTT	CASSLRGSNTGELFF
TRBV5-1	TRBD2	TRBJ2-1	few	TGCGCCAGCAGCTTGGAACTAGCGGGAGCAGGAAATGAGCAGTTCTTC	CASSLELAGAGNEQFF
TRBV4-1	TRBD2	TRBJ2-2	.	TGCGCCAGCAGCCAAGAGTGGCCTAGCGGGGGTACGGGGGAGCTGTTTTTT	CASSQEWPSGGTGELFF
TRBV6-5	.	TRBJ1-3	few	TGTGCCAGCATGGGTAGGGGAGGAAACACCATATATTTT	CASMGRGGNTIYF
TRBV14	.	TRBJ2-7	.	TGTGCCAGCAGCCAAGGCGTAGAGACAGGATACGAGCAGTACTTC	CASSQGVETGYEQYF
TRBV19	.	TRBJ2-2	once	TGTGCCAGTAAAGGGGGCACCGGGGAGCTGTTTTTT	CASKGGTGELFF
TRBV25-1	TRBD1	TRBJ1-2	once	TGTGCCAGCAGTGTCCAGGGGGCGAGAGGGTATGGCTACACCTTC	CASSVQGARGYGYTF
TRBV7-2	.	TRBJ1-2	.	TGTGCCAGCAGCTTGAGGTATTATGGCTACACCTTC	CASSLRYYGYTF
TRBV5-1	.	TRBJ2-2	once	TGCGCCAGCAGCTTCGACTTCAGAATAACCGGGGAGCTGTTTTTT	CASSFDFRITGELFF
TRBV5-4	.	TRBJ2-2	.	TGTGCCAGCAGCCCCCGGGGTCCTGGCGGGGAGCTGTTTTTT	CASSPRGPGGELFF
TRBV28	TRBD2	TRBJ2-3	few	TGTGCCAGCAGTTTCACTAGCGGGTCAGATACGCAGTATTTT	CASSFTSGSDTQYF
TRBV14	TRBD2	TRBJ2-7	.	TGTGCCAGCAGCCCTAGGTGGGGACTAGCGGTGCTCGAGCAGTACTTC	CASSPRWGLAVLEQYF
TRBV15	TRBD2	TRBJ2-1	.	TGTGCCACCAGCAGAGATCGGGCGCTGGCGGGAGGGCGAAATGAGCAGTTCTTC	CATSRDRALAGGRNEQFF
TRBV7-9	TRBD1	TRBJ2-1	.	TGTTCCAGCAGCTCAGGGACAGGGGGGGACGTGTGGAATGAGCAGTTCTTC	CSSSSGTGGDVWNEQFF
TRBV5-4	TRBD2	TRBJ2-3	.	TGTGCCAGCCAACTAGCGGGAGGCCTAACCACAGATACGCAGTATTTT	CASQLAGGLTTDTQYF
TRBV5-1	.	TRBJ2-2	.	TGCGCCAGCAGCTTGTCTCGTCAGGGCCCCGGGGAGCTGTTTTTT	CASSLSRQGPGELFF
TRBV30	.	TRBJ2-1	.	TGTGCCTGGGCAGGGGGTAGCGGTTACAATGAGCAGTTCTTC	CAWAGGSGYNEQFF
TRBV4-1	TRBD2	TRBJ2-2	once	TGCGCCAGCAGCCATCCGGGACTAGCGGGAGGAACCGGGGAGCTGTTTTTT	CASSHPGLAGGTGELFF
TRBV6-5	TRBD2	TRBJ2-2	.	TGTGCCGTAAGGAGCGGGAGTGACACCGGGGAGCTGTTTTTT	CAVRSGSDTGELFF
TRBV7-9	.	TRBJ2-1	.	TGTGCCAGCAGCGAAAGGCAGGGCATCTACAATGAGCAGTTCTTC	CASSERQGIYNEQFF
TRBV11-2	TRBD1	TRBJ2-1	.	TGTGCCAGCAGCACAGGGACAGGAGCCTACAATGAGCAGTTCTTC	CASSTGTGAYNEQFF
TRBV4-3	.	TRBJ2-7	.	TGCGCCAGCAGCCAAGATCGACATCCCTACTCCTACGAGCAGTACTTC	CASSQDRHPYSYEQYF
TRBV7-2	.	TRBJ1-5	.	TGTGCCAGCAGCCCCTCAGGGTATCAGCCCCAGCATTTT	CASSPSGYQPQHF
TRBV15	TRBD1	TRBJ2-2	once	TGTGCCACTCACGACAGGGGAAAGGACACCGGGGAGCTGTTTTTT	CATHDRGKDTGELFF
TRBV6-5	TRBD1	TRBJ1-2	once	TGTGCCAGCAGTTACTCAGGGGGCCTGGGGGCGGATGGCTACACCTTC	CASSYSGGLGADGYTF
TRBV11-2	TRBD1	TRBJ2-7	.	TGTGGGTCCTCACGGGGACAGGGGGTGGACGAGCAGTACTTC	CGSSRGQGVDEQYF
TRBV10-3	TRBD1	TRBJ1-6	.	TGTGCCATCAGTGGCGACAGGGGCTTAAATTCACCCCTCCACTTT	CAISGDRGLNSPLHF
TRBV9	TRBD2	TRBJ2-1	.	TGTGCCAGCAGCCCGAGGGGGACTAGCGGGAGGCCAGGGGGTGAGCAGTTCTTC	CASSPRGTSGRPGGEQFF
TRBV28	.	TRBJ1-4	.	TGTGCCAGCATTAATAATGAAAAACTGTTTTTT	CASINNEKLFF
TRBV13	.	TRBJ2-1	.	TGTGCCAGCAGCTTAACGGGGGGCCTCAATGAGCAGTTCTTC	CASSLTGGLNEQFF
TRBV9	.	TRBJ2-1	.	TGTGCCAGCAGCGCTTACTTTACTGCGAGCTCCTACAATGAGCAGTTCTTC	CASSAYFTASSYNEQFF
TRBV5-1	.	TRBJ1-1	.	TGCGCCAGCAGCTTGGAACAGGCCAACACTGAAGCTTTCTTT	CASSLEQANTEAFF
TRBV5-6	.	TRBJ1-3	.	TGTGCCAGCAGCTTACTCGGACAGCTTCATGGAAACACCATATATTTT	CASSLLGQLHGNTIYF
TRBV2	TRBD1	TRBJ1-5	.	TGTGCCAGCAGTACCGACAGGGTTTCACAGCCCCAGCATTTT	CASSTDRVSQPQHF